Listed below are T cell receptor beta chains from one sample, sequenced in a study of T cell repertoires in cytomegalovirus infection. Each CDR3 protein is one row after TCRdb ran MiXCR on the reads. The sample gives 400,000 or so distinct CDR3 sequences, 18% of which show up once; 8.7% is in the top ten. Sequenced sample: PBMCs. These receptors were collected from a human donor in good health (CMV status not recorded). Some clones in this sample may be carry-over from other donors' samples. CDR3s include the opening cysteine and the closing phenylalanine or tryptophan. The D gene is left open where the match is weak. Rows may omit the clone size; those that give it use once, few, many or a size class.

d_call	clone_size	v_call	j_call	cdr3_nt	cdr3_aa
TRBD2	NA	TRBV7-9	TRBJ2-1	TGTACCAGCAGCTCTAGCGGGGCTGTTAATGAGCAGTTCTTC	CTSSSSGAVNEQFF
TRBD1	NA	TRBV18	TRBJ1-1	TGTGCCAGCTCACCGACAGGGGGGGAGAACACTGAAGCTTTCTTT	CASSPTGGENTEAFF
NA	few	TRBV20-1	TRBJ2-1	TGCAGTGCTAGTACGCGGGGGCGGCTGAACAATGAGCAGTTCTTC	CSASTRGRLNNEQFF
TRBD2	NA	TRBV7-6	TRBJ2-3	TGTGCCAGCAGCCCGGAGCGGGGGGATACGCAGTATTTT	CASSPERGDTQYF
NA	NA	TRBV6-6	TRBJ2-1	TGTGCCAGCAGTTATATGCCAAGGAATGAGCAGTTCTTC	CASSYMPRNEQFF
TRBD2	NA	TRBV5-1	TRBJ2-3	TGCGCCAGCAGCTCCCTCACTAGCGGGGTAAGAGATACGCAGTATTTT	CASSSLTSGVRDTQYF
TRBD2	NA	TRBV27	TRBJ2-1	TGTGCCAGCAGCTTAGCGGGAGGGCAAGTTTACAATGAGCAGTTCTTC	CASSLAGGQVYNEQFF
TRBD1	NA	TRBV19	TRBJ1-2	TGTGCCAGTAGACCCCGGGACAGCTATGGCTACACCTTC	CASRPRDSYGYTF
TRBD1	NA	TRBV7-9	TRBJ2-7	TGTGCCAGCAGATCAATCCCCACAGGGGGCTCGAGGGAGCAGTACTTC	CASRSIPTGGSREQYF
NA	NA	TRBV20-1	TRBJ2-1	TGCAGTGCTAGTGGACTTTTCGCCGGAAATGAGCAGTTCTTC	CSASGLFAGNEQFF
NA	few	TRBV7-8	TRBJ2-1	TGTGCCAGCAGCCCCGGGGTTGGGCAGGGGACCTACAATGAGCAGTTCTTC	CASSPGVGQGTYNEQFF
NA	NA	TRBV11-2	TRBJ2-3	TGTGCCAGCAGCTTAGATGGGGTAGCTTTGGATACGCAGTATTTT	CASSLDGVALDTQYF
NA	many	TRBV7-6	TRBJ2-1	TGTGCCAGCAGTCGTGGAGGAAAAGGGAATGAGCAGTTCTTC	CASSRGGKGNEQFF
NA	NA	TRBV19	TRBJ1-5	TGTGCCAGTAGGCCACCTATGAGAAGCAATCAGCCCCAGCATTTT	CASRPPMRSNQPQHF
NA	few	TRBV6-1	TRBJ2-1	TGTGCCAGCAGTGAAGTGATATCTTGGCAGGGCGATAATGAGCAGTTCTTC	CASSEVISWQGDNEQFF
NA	many	TRBV6-2/TRBV6-3	TRBJ1-1	TGTGCCAGCAGGATAACCTTGAACACTGAAGCTTTCTTT	CASRITLNTEAFF
NA	many	TRBV27	TRBJ2-1	TGTGCCAGCCCATTCTTCACCCGCTCCTACAATGAGCAGTTCTTC	CASPFFTRSYNEQFF
NA	many	TRBV7-2	TRBJ1-1	TGTGCCAGCAGCTTAGGGAGATTGAACACTGAAGCTTTCTTT	CASSLGRLNTEAFF
TRBD2	many	TRBV28	TRBJ2-3	TGTGCCAGCAGTTTTCACGGACTAGCTTCCGTCCTTCCGGCAGATACGCAGTATTTT	CASSFHGLASVLPADTQYF
NA	NA	TRBV5-5	TRBJ2-3	TGTGCCAGCAGCTCCTATATTTTACCTAGCACAGATACGCAGTATTTT	CASSSYILPSTDTQYF
TRBD1	NA	TRBV6-2/TRBV6-3	TRBJ1-5	TGTGCCAGCAGTCCGCCGGGACAGCTCGATCAGCCCCAGCATTTT	CASSPPGQLDQPQHF
TRBD2	NA	TRBV5-4	TRBJ2-3	TGTGCCAGCAGCTTGAACCTAGCGGGAGTTTTTGTCCGCGGTACGCAGTATTTT	CASSLNLAGVFVRGTQYF
NA	NA	TRBV9	TRBJ1-4	TGTGCCAGCAGCCCTGGGACGTCTACAACTAATGAAAAACTGTTTTTT	CASSPGTSTTNEKLFF
NA	few	TRBV7-9	TRBJ1-4	TGTGCCAGCAGCACAGGAACGGGCGAAAAACTGTTTTTT	CASSTGTGEKLFF
NA	few	TRBV7-6	TRBJ2-1	TGTGCCAGCAGCATCCAGTACAATGAGCAGTTCTTC	CASSIQYNEQFF
NA	many	TRBV7-2	TRBJ2-5	TGTGCCAGCAGCTTTGGGGCGGACACGGAGACCCAGTACTTC	CASSFGADTETQYF
NA	NA	TRBV20-1	TRBJ1-5	TGCAGTGCCAGAGTGGGAGGGGCCCTAAATCAGCCCCAGCATTTT	CSARVGGALNQPQHF
NA	few	TRBV14	TRBJ1-1	TGTGCCAGCAGCCAAGTCGGGCCGCAAAAGGGGACTGAAGCTTTCTTT	CASSQVGPQKGTEAFF
NA	NA	TRBV2	TRBJ2-3	TGTGCCGCTCTCGGAGCGGTTAGCACAGATACGCAGTATTTT	CAALGAVSTDTQYF
NA	NA	TRBV4-2	TRBJ2-1	TGTGCCAGCAGCCAAGAAGCTGGTGGCACCACTAACAATGAGCAGTTCTTC	CASSQEAGGTTNNEQFF
NA	NA	TRBV9	TRBJ2-7	TGTGCCAGCACCCGCGGCGTGCAGTACTTC	CASTRGVQYF
NA	many	TRBV6-1	TRBJ2-5	TGTGCCAGCAGTCCGTTACTACCGGGAGCGAGAGGAGAGACCCAGTACTTC	CASSPLLPGARGETQYF
NA	few	TRBV12-3/TRBV12-4	TRBJ1-1	TGTGCCAGCAGACGGGGGGACACTGAAGCTTTCTTT	CASRRGDTEAFF